The subject of this entry is one T cell receptor beta chain. This sample was taken from a study of shared clonotypes between healthy human individuals. In the original analysis: ImmunoSEQ output lacked quality scores and full-length reads, limiting matched filtering. The data were produced by immunoSEQ multiplex PCR, yet TCRdb's version contains in-frame clones alone and is incomplete. V, J and clone size derive from that table, while D and trimming were established from the DNA sequence. The table records millions of clones, 90% to 95% of them present only once. Healthy adults negative for HIV, lacking recent acute infections or vaccinations, served as donors. CDR3 length: 15 amino acids. Trimming removed 7 bases from V and 4 bases from J, with 16 bases in between. Germline lookup yields CDR1 MDHEN and CDR2 SYDVKM.

The chain links TRBV28 to TRBJ2-2; D is possibly TRBD2 (7 bases). The sample comprised naive CD4+ T cells sorted from blood. The subset here: CD45RA+ positively selected. The TCR originated in a man aged 18 to 29 in good health. The CDR3 nucleotides are TGTGCCAGCACCGAGAAAGGGGGGGGCACCGGGGAGCTGTTTTTT. It encodes CASTEKGGGTGELFF.